This T cell receptor beta chain derives from a study of CD8+ T cells in alopecia areata. Study-wide findings and caveats: Clonality was higher in lesional than normal scalp, especially in alopecia totalis/universalis. Unlike in mice, where it was clearer, TCR sharing across patients was less clear, possibly HLA-related. Because one nonresponder was included, the link of baseline CD8+ expansion to response is considered uncertain.

Concerning this clone itself: Its antigen remains unidentified. The sample carries other DNA sequences with the same CDR3.

Treatment noted: oral pan-JAK inhibitor, 5-10 mg twice daily. The CDR3 consists of 11 residues. From germline, CDR1 is SQVTM and CDR2 ANQGSEA. Trimming cost V 2 bases and J 5 bases, with 6 bases left between them. The sequencing template was cDNA reverse transcribed from extracted RNA. The method was immunoSEQ multiplex PCR; TCRdb's version includes in-frame clones alone and lacks a portion of them. The sample comprises some 170,000 clones, roughly 60% of which are singletons, and roughly 17% rests with the top ten. The chain recombines TRBV29-1 with TRBJ1-2; TRBD1 is a possible D gene (5 bases). This clonotype was obtained from a human donor with alopecia areata. Sequenced material: CD4+ T cells sorted from blood, taken between weeks 55 and 65, from a patient treated with tofacitinib. This CDR3 is CSVESGYGYTF. The CDR3 DNA reads as TGCAGCGTTGAATCAGGGTATGGCTACACCTTC.